The 4 T cell receptor beta chains below all came from one sample that was sequenced in a study of technical replicates of blood from a few donors. Assay: immunoSEQ multiplex PCR; the TCRdb copy retains only in-frame clones and omits some. Among about 73,000 clones listed, over 90% were seen once. Sequencing used PBMCs. All receptors come from a human donor in good health. Some clones in this sample may be carry-over from other donors' samples.

The genes are TRBV7-3 and TRBJ2-2; 8 bases line up with TRBD2. The CDR3 is made up of 16 amino acids. The trim removed 5 bases at V and 8 bases at J, leaving 13 bases unmatched. CDR1 and CDR2 (germline): SGHTA, FQGTGA. CDR3 residues: CASSVGLAGPRGELFF. In DNA form, the CDR3 reads TGTGCCAGCAGCGTAGGATTAGCGGGACCGAGGGGGGAGCTGTTTTTT.

This chain joins TRBV6-1 and TRBJ1-3, with D unresolved. The CDR3 covers 13 residues. The ends were cut back, 6 bases at V and 7 bases at J, with 13 bases in the middle. Germline CDR1 reads MNHNS; CDR2 reads SASEGT. This CDR3 is CASREERGNTIYF. Written as DNA, the CDR3 is TGTGCCAGCAGGGAGGAACGTGGGAACACCATATATTTT.

In DNA form, the CDR3 reads TGCGCCAGCAGCCCCCGGGACAAATTGACCGGGGAGCTGTTTTTT. Translated, it gives CASSPRDKLTGELFF. The V gene is TRBV4-3, the J gene TRBJ2-2, with D perhaps TRBD1 (6 bases). This CDR3 is 15 amino acids long. Trimming shortened V by 4 bases and J by 5 bases, and 14 bases separated the two germline ends. The germline gives CDR1 LGHNA, CDR2 YSLEER.

This clone has only one observation. This chain joins TRBV7-3 and TRBJ1-2; D remains ambiguous. CDR1 and CDR2 (germline): SGHTA, FQGTGA. The CDR3 consists of 13 residues. The V end lost 5 bases, the J end lost 6 bases, and 13 bases lay between the germline ends. CDR3 region: CASSPRPRDGYTF. Here the CDR3 DNA reads TGTGCCAGCAGCCCCCGGCCCCGGGATGGCTACACCTTC.